These T cell receptor beta chains were read from a single sample in a study of T cell changes during pregnancy in multiple sclerosis. Sequencing was performed with immunoSEQ multiplex PCR; in TCRdb, only in-frame clones are kept and a portion is missing. The sample has roughly 40,000 clones, 85% to 95% seen once; the top ten hold around 0.4%. This material consisted of CD4+ T cells from peripheral blood mononuclear cells, taken in the second trimester of pregnancy. The receptor source for this set is a female donor with multiple sclerosis, enrolled in a pregnancy study. Both conserved end residues are part of each CDR3. D genes are given only for firm matches. Clone size is stated in some rows and not others, as once, few, many or a class when expanded.

v_call: TRBV7-9; d_call: TRBD2; clone_size: .; j_call: TRBJ2-3; cdr3_nt: TGTGCCAGCAGCTTAGGACTAGCGGATGGCACAGATACGCAGTATTTT; cdr3_aa: CASSLGLADGTDTQYF
v_call: TRBV29-1; d_call: .; clone_size: .; j_call: TRBJ1-3; cdr3_nt: TGCAGCGTTGAAGATCGTCGGTCTGGAAACACCATATATTTT; cdr3_aa: CSVEDRRSGNTIYF
v_call: TRBV19; d_call: TRBD2; clone_size: .; j_call: TRBJ2-3; cdr3_nt: TGTGCCAGTAGATCCCTGGGCGGGGGGACAACAGATACGCAGTATTTT; cdr3_aa: CASRSLGGGTTDTQYF
v_call: TRBV19; d_call: .; clone_size: .; j_call: TRBJ2-4; cdr3_nt: TGTGCCAGTAGTGAACAGGGAGTCTCCAAAAACATTCAGTACTTC; cdr3_aa: CASSEQGVSKNIQYF
v_call: TRBV7-9; d_call: .; clone_size: .; j_call: TRBJ1-1; cdr3_nt: TGTGCCAGCAGCCCAGGCGGGGCGATGACTGAAGCTTTCTTT; cdr3_aa: CASSPGGAMTEAFF
v_call: TRBV6-6; d_call: .; clone_size: .; j_call: TRBJ1-6; cdr3_nt: TGTGCCAGCGGGGCAGGGGACCGTAATTCACCCCTCCACTTT; cdr3_aa: CASGAGDRNSPLHF
v_call: TRBV29-1; d_call: .; clone_size: .; j_call: TRBJ2-3; cdr3_nt: TGCAGCGTTGCGGCGACTATCATGTCTAGGCCAGATACGCAGTATTTT; cdr3_aa: CSVAATIMSRPDTQYF
v_call: TRBV2; d_call: TRBD2; clone_size: .; j_call: TRBJ2-3; cdr3_nt: TGTGCCAGCAGCACTACTCCTAGCGGGGGGGCCACAGATACGCAGTATTTT; cdr3_aa: CASSTTPSGGATDTQYF
v_call: TRBV29-1; d_call: .; clone_size: .; j_call: TRBJ2-5; cdr3_nt: TGCAGCGTTGCAGAAGAGACCCAGTACTTC; cdr3_aa: CSVAEETQYF
v_call: TRBV27; d_call: TRBD1; clone_size: .; j_call: TRBJ1-1; cdr3_nt: TGTGCCAGCAGTCTAGGGACTACGGACAGGGGCACTGAAGCTTTCTTT; cdr3_aa: CASSLGTTDRGTEAFF
v_call: TRBV5-6; d_call: TRBD1; clone_size: .; j_call: TRBJ1-1; cdr3_nt: TGTGCCAGCAGCTCGGGACAGGGGGCGACTGAAGCTTTCTTT; cdr3_aa: CASSSGQGATEAFF
v_call: TRBV5-1; d_call: .; clone_size: .; j_call: TRBJ1-4; cdr3_nt: TGCGCCAGCAGCCCCCAAGGGGGTAATGAAAAACTGTTTTTT; cdr3_aa: CASSPQGGNEKLFF
v_call: TRBV5-1; d_call: TRBD2; clone_size: .; j_call: TRBJ2-1; cdr3_nt: TGCGCCAGCAGCTTGGTTCTAGCGGGAGACAATGAGCAGTTCTTC; cdr3_aa: CASSLVLAGDNEQFF
v_call: TRBV18; d_call: TRBD1; clone_size: .; j_call: TRBJ2-5; cdr3_nt: TGTGCCAGCTCACCACCGGGCAGGGGGCTTTGGGAGACCCAGTACTTC; cdr3_aa: CASSPPGRGLWETQYF
v_call: TRBV9; d_call: .; clone_size: .; j_call: TRBJ2-3; cdr3_nt: TGTGCCAGCAGCGCATCCGGCGAGGGAAGGAAGGGAGATACGCAGTATTTT; cdr3_aa: CASSASGEGRKGDTQYF
v_call: TRBV7-8; d_call: .; clone_size: .; j_call: TRBJ2-3; cdr3_nt: TGTGCCAGCAGCTTAGCGCCGTCCCTCCTCGGTACGCAGTATTTT; cdr3_aa: CASSLAPSLLGTQYF
v_call: TRBV10-3; d_call: TRBD1; clone_size: .; j_call: TRBJ2-3; cdr3_nt: TGTGCCATCAGTGAGGTTCGGGACAGGGGATTCACAGATACGCAGTATTTT; cdr3_aa: CAISEVRDRGFTDTQYF
v_call: TRBV6-1; d_call: TRBD1; clone_size: few; j_call: TRBJ1-1; cdr3_nt: TGTGCCAGCAGACGCGGGGCAGGGGGCACTGAAGCTTTCTTT; cdr3_aa: CASRRGAGGTEAFF
v_call: TRBV6-1; d_call: .; clone_size: .; j_call: TRBJ2-3; cdr3_nt: TGTGCCAGCAGTGAAGTTTGGGTCGGAAACGGGGATACGCAGTATTTT; cdr3_aa: CASSEVWVGNGDTQYF
v_call: TRBV5-1; d_call: TRBD1; clone_size: .; j_call: TRBJ2-1; cdr3_nt: TGCGCCAGCAGCTCCCAGGGGGAACCAATATACAATGAGCAGTTCTTC; cdr3_aa: CASSSQGEPIYNEQFF
v_call: TRBV18; d_call: TRBD1; clone_size: .; j_call: TRBJ2-4; cdr3_nt: TGTGCCAGCTCCGGACAGGGTGAGGACATTCAGTACTTC; cdr3_aa: CASSGQGEDIQYF
v_call: TRBV7-9; d_call: .; clone_size: .; j_call: TRBJ1-2; cdr3_nt: TGTGCCAGCAGCTTAGGGACAGTGGGAAACTATGGCTACACCTTC; cdr3_aa: CASSLGTVGNYGYTF
v_call: TRBV13; d_call: .; clone_size: .; j_call: TRBJ2-1; cdr3_nt: TGTGCCAGCAGCCCTTGGGGCGGGGGCTCTACTCGATCCTACAATGAGCAGTTCTTC; cdr3_aa: CASSPWGGGSTRSYNEQFF
v_call: TRBV19; d_call: TRBD1; clone_size: .; j_call: TRBJ2-7; cdr3_nt: TGTGCCAGTAGTATCCGGACAGGGCAGGGCTACGAGCAGTACTTC; cdr3_aa: CASSIRTGQGYEQYF
v_call: TRBV6-1; d_call: .; clone_size: medium-sized; j_call: TRBJ1-5; cdr3_nt: TGTGCCAGCAGTGAACGGGGGAGAGACAATCAGCCCCAGCATTTT; cdr3_aa: CASSERGRDNQPQHF
v_call: TRBV25-1; d_call: .; clone_size: .; j_call: TRBJ2-3; cdr3_nt: TGTGCCAGCAGTGACCTACAGGGCGGACGCACAGATACGCAGTATTTT; cdr3_aa: CASSDLQGGRTDTQYF
v_call: TRBV6-5; d_call: TRBD1; clone_size: once; j_call: TRBJ2-7; cdr3_nt: TGTGCCAGCAGCTCCGGACAGGGGGTCCACGAGCAGTACTTC; cdr3_aa: CASSSGQGVHEQYF
v_call: TRBV7-2; d_call: TRBD1; clone_size: .; j_call: TRBJ1-1; cdr3_nt: TGTGCCAGCAGTTCGGACAGGGGTACTGAAGCTTTCTTT; cdr3_aa: CASSSDRGTEAFF
v_call: TRBV28; d_call: .; clone_size: few; j_call: TRBJ1-1; cdr3_nt: TGTGCCAGCAGTTCCGACGGGGGACTGAACACTGAAGCTTTCTTT; cdr3_aa: CASSSDGGLNTEAFF
v_call: TRBV5-1; d_call: .; clone_size: .; j_call: TRBJ2-3; cdr3_nt: TGCGCCAGCAGCCCAAGCGGACTGCTTAGCACAGATACGCAGTATTTT; cdr3_aa: CASSPSGLLSTDTQYF
v_call: TRBV10-3; d_call: TRBD2; clone_size: once; j_call: TRBJ2-1; cdr3_nt: TGTGCCACCACGACGAGCGGGGGGAGCTCCTACAATGAGCAGTTCTTC; cdr3_aa: CATTTSGGSSYNEQFF
v_call: TRBV29-1; d_call: .; clone_size: .; j_call: TRBJ2-7; cdr3_nt: TGCAGCGGGGCACAGGGTACGTCCTCCTACGAGCAGTACTTC; cdr3_aa: CSGAQGTSSYEQYF
v_call: TRBV5-1; d_call: .; clone_size: .; j_call: TRBJ1-1; cdr3_nt: TGCGCCAGCAGCCTCGGGGGGGGGCCGAACACTGAAGCTTTCTTT; cdr3_aa: CASSLGGGPNTEAFF
v_call: TRBV6-5; d_call: .; clone_size: .; j_call: TRBJ1-3; cdr3_nt: TGTGCCAGCAGTTACTCGGGACACTCCCTCAGAAACACCATATATTTT; cdr3_aa: CASSYSGHSLRNTIYF
v_call: TRBV7-2; d_call: TRBD2; clone_size: few; j_call: TRBJ2-1; cdr3_nt: TGTGCCAGCAGCTCACCGGGACTAGCGGGGGGGCCTTCCCATGAGCAGTTCTTC; cdr3_aa: CASSSPGLAGGPSHEQFF
v_call: TRBV19; d_call: .; clone_size: .; j_call: TRBJ1-1; cdr3_nt: TGTGCCAGTAGTCCCCAGACTGCCATGAACACTGAAGCTTTCTTT; cdr3_aa: CASSPQTAMNTEAFF
v_call: TRBV10-3; d_call: TRBD1; clone_size: .; j_call: TRBJ1-2; cdr3_nt: TGTGCCATCAGTGCCTCGACAGGGGAGGGCTATGGCTACACCTTC; cdr3_aa: CAISASTGEGYGYTF
v_call: TRBV6-5; d_call: .; clone_size: .; j_call: TRBJ1-2; cdr3_nt: TGTGCCAGCAGTCAGGGTAGCGGCTACACCTTC; cdr3_aa: CASSQGSGYTF
v_call: TRBV2; d_call: .; clone_size: .; j_call: TRBJ1-1; cdr3_nt: TGTGCCAGCAGTGACCTAACAGGGTATGCTGAAGCTTTCTTT; cdr3_aa: CASSDLTGYAEAFF
v_call: TRBV7-2; d_call: .; clone_size: .; j_call: TRBJ1-5; cdr3_nt: TGTGCCAGCAGCTTAGACCGGGGAGGATGGAGTCAGCCCCAGCATTTT; cdr3_aa: CASSLDRGGWSQPQHF
v_call: TRBV19; d_call: .; clone_size: .; j_call: TRBJ2-3; cdr3_nt: TGTGCCAGTATGGACATTAACACAGATACGCAGTATTTT; cdr3_aa: CASMDINTDTQYF
v_call: TRBV15; d_call: .; clone_size: .; j_call: TRBJ2-1; cdr3_nt: TGTGCCACCAGCAGAGATCCCTTCCCCGAGTACAATGAGCAGTTCTTC; cdr3_aa: CATSRDPFPEYNEQFF
v_call: TRBV4-1; d_call: .; clone_size: .; j_call: TRBJ1-2; cdr3_nt: TGCGCCAGCAGCCAAGATCCTACTAAAGATGGAATGTCTAACTATGGCTACACCTTC; cdr3_aa: CASSQDPTKDGMSNYGYTF
v_call: TRBV6-5; d_call: .; clone_size: .; j_call: TRBJ2-7; cdr3_nt: TGTGCCAGCAGTTACTCGCGGCAAGTCCCCTACGAGCAGTACTTC; cdr3_aa: CASSYSRQVPYEQYF
v_call: TRBV6-5; d_call: .; clone_size: .; j_call: TRBJ1-1; cdr3_nt: TGTGCCAGCAGTCCCTTCCAGGGGCTAAGCACTGAAGCTTTCTTT; cdr3_aa: CASSPFQGLSTEAFF
v_call: TRBV4-1; d_call: TRBD2; clone_size: .; j_call: TRBJ2-1; cdr3_nt: TGCGCCAGCAGCCAAGATCCTAGCGGAGCCTACAATGAGCAGTTCTTC; cdr3_aa: CASSQDPSGAYNEQFF
v_call: TRBV30; d_call: .; clone_size: .; j_call: TRBJ1-5; cdr3_nt: TGTGCCTGGAGTGCCTCAACTTCGAACTTCAATCAGCCCCAGCATTTT; cdr3_aa: CAWSASTSNFNQPQHF